The 29 T cell receptor beta chains given below trace back to one sample, sequenced in a study of blood T cell repertoires in COVID-19. The protocol was immunoSEQ multiplex PCR, while the TCRdb copy is restricted to in-frame clones and leaves out a portion. The sample consists of 250,000 to 300,000 clones, approximately 82% of them appearing once. The sequencing input was peripheral blood. These receptors came from a man aged 60 to 69 who had recovered from COVID-19.

The chain couples TRBV18 to TRBJ1-1, with no clear D. Germline-derived CDR1 and CDR2 are KGHSH and LQKENI. This CDR3 has 13 residues. Trimming left V 2 bases short and J 3 bases short, with 7 bases between. The chain's CDR3 is CASSPGADTEAFF. The CDR3 nucleotides are TGTGCCAGCTCACCAGGAGCGGACACTGAAGCTTTCTTT.

The chain uses TRBV5-1 and TRBJ1-5; 7 bases are shared with TRBD1. Losses at the gene ends were 1 base for V and 5 bases for J; bases not matched to a gene: 12. The V gene's germline CDR1 is SGHRS and CDR2 YFSETQ. The length of the CDR3 is 17 residues. Here the CDR3 reads CASSLWPQQGIDQPQHF. The CDR3 nucleotides read TGCGCCAGCAGCTTGTGGCCCCAACAGGGGATAGATCAGCCCCAGCATTTT.

The chain has TRBV7-6 and TRBJ2-2, with no clear D. The V end lost 2 bases, the J end lost 5 bases, and 9 bases lay between the germline ends. CDR3 length: 14 residues. Looked up from germline, CDR1 is SGHVS and CDR2 is FNYEAQ. CDR3 protein: CASSLKPKTGELFF. DNA of the CDR3: TGTGCCAGCAGCTTAAAGCCCAAAACCGGGGAGCTGTTTTTT.

For this clone: At one end the junction does not follow the germline gene, possibly because of a read error. The chain links TRBV6-6 to TRBJ2-1, with TRBD2 identical over 7 bases. This CDR3 comprises 15 residues. Germline lookup yields CDR1 MNHNY and CDR2 SVGAGI (reference sequence). CDR3 sequence (DNA): TGTGCCAGCAGTTCCGGGACTACCGGCTACAGTGAGCAGTTCTTC. Its protein is CASSSGTTGYSEQFF.

V is TRBV7-2 and J is TRBJ2-1; TRBD2 agrees at 7 bases. The trim removed 1 base at V and 4 bases at J, leaving 4 bases unmatched. This CDR3 contains 15 residues. CDR1 is SGHTA, CDR2 FQGNSA, per germline. The CDR3: CASSLGSGGYNEQFF. CDR3 bases: TGTGCCAGCAGCTTAGGGTCGGGAGGATACAATGAGCAGTTCTTC.

As to this clone: Other DNA sequences from this sample encode an identical CDR3 as well. The chain is built from TRBV9 and TRBJ2-3, with a weak D call TRBD2 (7 bases). CDR3 length: 16 residues. The germline V gene encodes CDR1 SGDLS and CDR2 YYNGEE. The V and J ends lost 2 bases and 4 bases respectively, with 17 bases between them. The CDR3 is CASSVEGGGASDTQYF. In nucleotides, the CDR3 is TGTGCCAGCAGCGTTGAGGGAGGGGGGGCCTCAGATACGCAGTATTTT.

The rearrangement uses TRBV19 and TRBJ1-1, with a possible D match to TRBD1 (5 bases). V lost 2 bases, J lost 8 bases, and 12 bases lay in between. CDR1 and CDR2 (germline): LNHDA, SQIVND (reference sequence). The CDR3 length is 13 residues. CDR3 DNA sequence: TGTGCCAGTAGTATATTTGGGGCTGCAGAAGCTTTCTTT. It codes for CASSIFGAAEAFF.

The rearrangement links TRBV7-9 to TRBJ2-7, with TRBD1 matching 7 bases. This CDR3 region has 15 residues. Unmatched junction bases numbered 6, after V lost 4 bases and J lost 0 bases. Germline lookup yields CDR1 SEHNR and CDR2 FQNEAQ (reference sequence). The CDR3 bases are TGTGCCAGCAGCTCCGCCGGGACAGCCTCCTACGAGCAGTACTTC. This gives the protein CASSSAGTASYEQYF.

The chain couples TRBV5-1 to TRBJ2-5; 9 bases are shared with TRBD1. V gave up 0 bases and J gave up 0 bases; unmatched junction bases: 0. Germline V gene data show CDR1 as SGHRS and CDR2 as YFSETQ. The CDR3 runs to 15 residues. Here the CDR3 reads CASSLGDRDQETQYF. The CDR3, as DNA: TGCGCCAGCAGCTTGGGGGACAGGGACCAAGAGACCCAGTACTTC.

The chain couples TRBV12-5 to TRBJ2-2; the D gene is possibly TRBD2 (5 bases). V was pared by 5 bases and J by 5 bases, with 9 bases between. There are 13 residues in the CDR3. Germline V lookup: CDR1 LGHNT, CDR2 FRNRAP. This CDR3 is CASGQAVTGELFF. The CDR3 DNA is TGTGCTAGTGGTCAAGCGGTAACCGGGGAGCTGTTTTTT.

J is TRBJ1-1 and V is TRBV15, with TRBD1 as a possible D gene (6 bases). Per the germline V gene, CDR1 is LNHNV and CDR2 is YYDKDF (reference sequence). V was pared by 2 bases and J by 0 bases, with 10 bases between. The CDR3 totals 15 residues. CDR3 sequence reads: CATSRNRVVNTEAFF. For the CDR3, the DNA is TGTGCCACCAGCAGAAACAGGGTTGTGAACACTGAAGCTTTCTTT.

This clone appeared a few times. The chain combines TRBV4-1 with TRBJ2-5, with unresolved D. The V gene's germline CDR1 is MGHRA and CDR2 YSYEKL. This CDR3 contains 11 residues. V dropped 3 bases and J dropped 5 bases, with 4 bases sitting between them. In DNA, the CDR3 is TGCGCCAGCAGCCACCGGGAGACCCAGTACTTC. This sequence encodes CASSHRETQYF.

The chain couples TRBV21-1 to TRBJ2-3; the table assigns TRBD1, which was not confirmed against the DNA. TRBV21-1 corresponds to a pseudogene. This CDR3 spans 17 amino acids. CDR3 in amino acids: CASSMLWTGGGTDTQYF. For the CDR3, the DNA is TGTGCCAGCAGCATGCTGTGGACAGGGGGGGGAACAGATACGCAGTATTTT.

J is TRBJ1-1 and V is TRBV6-2 or TRBV6-3, with 7 nucleotides matching TRBD1. Trimming removed 6 bases from V and 0 bases from J; junction bases left unmatched: 4. CDR1 is MNHEY and CDR2 is SVGEGT in the germline V gene. The CDR3 has 14 residues. CDR3 loop: CASSQTGMNTEAFF. Written as DNA, the CDR3 is TGTGCCAGCAGCCAGACAGGGATGAACACTGAAGCTTTCTTT.

This rearrangement joins TRBV2 to TRBJ1-2, with D possibly being TRBD1 (6 bases). Germline CDR1 is SNHLY and CDR2 is FYNNEI. The germline V and J ends were trimmed by 5 bases and 4 bases, with 14 bases remaining between them. There are 14 residues in the CDR3. CDR3 nucleotides: TGTGCCAGCAGTTCAACAGGGCTGGGCTATGGCTACACCTTC. Encoded protein: CASSSTGLGYGYTF.

The rearrangement joins TRBV18 to TRBJ2-7, with 9 bases lining up with TRBD1. Germline V gene lookup returns CDR1 KGHSH and CDR2 LQKENI. Germline trimming cut 3 bases from V and 5 bases from J; bases unmatched to any gene: 8. This CDR3 region has 15 residues. CDR3 nucleotides: TGTGCCAGCTCACCCATCCTGGGACAGGGCCACGAGCAGTACTTC. Encoded protein: CASSPILGQGHEQYF.

This sequence joins TRBV11-2 and TRBJ2-7; 12 nucleotides line up with TRBD2. Germline-derived CDR1 and CDR2 are SGHAT and FQNNGV. V trimming: 1 base; J trimming: 6 bases; junction bases outside the gene matches: 1. The CDR3 consists of 14 residues. The CDR3 loop is CASSLGTSGVEQYF. CDR3 DNA sequence: TGTGCCAGCAGCTTAGGGACTAGCGGGGTCGAGCAGTACTTC.

The gene calls are TRBV28 and TRBJ1-3, with D tentatively TRBD1 (6 bases). The CDR3 loop spans 13 amino acids. In germline, CDR1 is MDHEN, CDR2 SYDVKM. Trimming shortened V by 9 bases and J by 2 bases, and 11 bases separated the two germline ends. The CDR3 protein is CARPYRAGNTIYF. CDR3 nucleotide sequence: TGTGCCAGGCCATACAGGGCTGGAAACACCATATATTTT.

The V gene is TRBV6-1, the J gene TRBJ2-7, with 8 bases matching TRBD1. The germline V gene encodes CDR1 MNHNS and CDR2 SASEGT. After removal of 0 bases from V and 2 bases from J, the junction contained 3 bases not matched to a gene. This CDR3 has 15 residues. CDR3 nucleotides: TGTGCCAGCAGTGAAGCGTGGACAGGGACCTACGAGCAGTACTTC. It is translated as CASSEAWTGTYEQYF.

As regards this clone: Distinct nucleotide sequences in the sample also encode this CDR3. The rearrangement joins TRBV4-1 to TRBJ2-7; D not certain. The CDR3 consists of 12 residues. The V and J ends lost 1 base and 4 bases respectively, with 5 bases between them. Germline CDR1 is MGHRA and CDR2 is YSYEKL. This CDR3 is CASSQGGYEQYF. CDR3 sequence (DNA): TGCGCCAGCAGCCAAGGAGGTTACGAGCAGTACTTC.

The gene calls are TRBV5-5 and TRBJ2-1, with TRBD1 matching 8 bases. CDR1 and CDR2 (germline): SGHKS, YYEKEE (reference sequence). The trim removed 6 bases at V and 0 bases at J, leaving 17 bases unmatched. This CDR3 has 19 residues. The CDR3 is CASTARDRLPGGSYNEQFF. Written as DNA, the CDR3 is TGTGCCAGCACCGCCCGGGACAGGCTCCCCGGCGGCTCCTACAATGAGCAGTTCTTC.

The chain is built from TRBV15 and TRBJ2-5, with TRBD1 matching 10 bases. With 4 bases clipped from V and 7 bases from J, the junction kept 3 bases outside the gene matches. Per germline, CDR1 LNHNV and CDR2 YYDKDF (reference sequence). The CDR3 runs 13 residues. CDR3 sequence reads: CATSMDRGVTQYF. CDR3 in DNA: TGTGCCACCAGCATGGACAGGGGGGTGACCCAGTACTTC.

The chain combines TRBV3-1 (or the pseudogene TRBV3-2) with TRBJ1-1, with a tentative D call TRBD1 (6 bases). V dropped 3 bases and J dropped 6 bases, with 11 bases sitting between them. The CDR3 contains 13 residues. The germline V gene has CDR1 LGHDT and CDR2 YNNKEL (reference sequence). The CDR3 DNA reads as TGTGCCAGCAGCCAGGGGAGACAGGCTGAAGCTTTCTTT. Protein sequence: CASSQGRQAEAFF.

This clone was seen once. The CDR3 bases are TGTGCCAGCAGTACAGGGGGCGCAAGGGAGACCCAGTACTTC. It specifies CASSTGGARETQYF. This chain links TRBV6-5 with TRBJ2-5, with 9 positions matching TRBD1. Per the germline V gene, CDR1 is MNHEY and CDR2 is SVGAGI. This CDR3 contains 14 residues. Trimming at V came to 5 bases and at J to 5 bases, leaving 6 bases not matched to a gene.

The gene calls are TRBV7-9 and TRBJ2-3; tentative D call: TRBD1 (6 bases). Trimming shortened V by 7 bases and J by 6 bases, and 20 bases separated the two germline ends. Per the germline V gene, CDR1 is SEHNR and CDR2 is FQNEAQ (reference sequence). This CDR3 is built from 15 residues. The CDR3 sequence: CASTSNRVASDTQYF. CDR3 bases: TGTGCCAGCACATCGAACAGGGTCGCCTCCGATACGCAGTATTTT.

The chain employs TRBV11-3 and TRBJ2-2, with TRBD1 identical over 10 bases. CDR1 is SGHNT and CDR2 is YENEEA in the germline V gene. This CDR3 is built from 16 residues. V lost 3 bases to trimming and J lost 2 bases; unmatched junction nucleotides: 3. The CDR3 sequence is CASSLGQGINTGELFF. The CDR3, as DNA: TGTGCCAGCAGCTTGGGACAGGGGATAAACACCGGGGAGCTGTTTTTT. The full variable domain, its missing parts supplied by reference TRBV11-3 and TRBJ2-2, is EAGVVQSPRYKIIEKKQPVAFWCNPISGHNTLYWYLQNLGQGPELLIRYENEEAVDDSQLPKDRFSAERLKGVDSTLKIQPAELGDSAVYLCASSLGQGINTGELFFGEGSRLTVL.

V and J are TRBV3-1 (or the pseudogene TRBV3-2) and TRBJ2-3, with 9 bases aligning to TRBD1. Germline V gives CDR1 LGHDT, CDR2 YNNKEL (reference sequence). The CDR3 runs to 15 residues. The V gene end was trimmed by 6 bases and the J gene end by 6 bases; junction bases not matched to a gene: 10. The DNA of the CDR3 is TGTGCCAGCAGACCACAGGGGGCGAGGATGGATACGCAGTATTTT. This sequence encodes CASRPQGARMDTQYF.

Only one count was recorded for this clone. The chain employs TRBV2 and TRBJ2-7, with D tentatively TRBD1 (6 bases). Looked up from germline, CDR1 is SNHLY and CDR2 is FYNNEI. The CDR3 is made up of 12 amino acids. Trimming took off 4 bases at V and 4 bases at J, with 8 bases between the two ends. The CDR3 spells CASSATGYEQYF. The CDR3 DNA follows: TGTGCCAGCAGTGCCACAGGGTACGAGCAGTACTTC.

This chain links TRBV6-1 with TRBJ2-5; 9 bases agree with TRBD1. Germline V gives CDR1 MNHNS, CDR2 SASEGT. The CDR3 extends over 16 amino acids. V shed 4 bases and J 5 bases; nucleotides not matched to a gene: 11. The CDR3 bases are TGTGCCAGCAGTGCACCCACCGGGACAGGGAAGGAGACCCAGTACTTC. The encoded protein is CASSAPTGTGKETQYF.